A few counts support the clone carrying this T cell receptor (beta chain). The data derive from a study of tumor and adjacent non-tumor tissue in lung cancer. Across the whole study: Stage I to III disease affected ten to eleven men and 5 women aged roughly 31 to 85. On average, productive TCRbeta reads reached some 4.4 million per sample.

This sample's RNA came from whole unsorted tissue. A modified ARM-PCR protocol with three rounds of nested PCR amplified TCRbeta. Each CDR3 protein gets one entry after TCRdb re-called the multiplex PCR reads with MiXCR. The repertoire has about 85,000 distinct CDR3 sequences, 61% of them found once; the top ten carry around 14%. CDR3 length equals 17 residues. Germline CDR1 reads MDHEN; CDR2 reads SYDVKM. Unmatched junction bases numbered 10, after V lost 3 bases and J lost 3 bases. The sequenced sample was lung tumor tissue. This TCR came from a man in his 70s with non-small cell lung cancer. The V call is TRBV28, the J call TRBJ2-3, with TRBD2 identical over 9 bases. The CDR3 region has the DNA TGTGCCAGCAGTTTTCTCGCGGGAGGGTTTGGTACAGATACGCAGTATTTT. It specifies CASSFLAGGFGTDTQYF. The full variable domain, its missing parts supplied by reference TRBV28 and TRBJ2-3, is DVKVTQSSRYLVKRTGEKVFLECVQDMDHENMFWYRQDPGLGLRLIYFSYDVKMKEKGDIPEGYSVSREKKERFSLILESASTNQTSMYLCASSFLAGGFGTDTQYFGPGTRLTVL.